The T cell receptor (beta chain) under discussion was sequenced for a study of blood T cells in healthy people across ages. The length of the CDR3 is 16 residues. Germline loops: CDR1 DFQATT, CDR2 SNEGSKA (reference sequence). V lost 4 bases and J lost 4; bases outside the gene matches: 9. A sample-barcoded 5' primer and a J-beta primer mix were used in a second PCR of about 7 to 11 cycles. TCRdb independently ran MiXCR on the 5' RACE reads; one entry per CDR3 protein. The table has 750,000 or so distinct CDR3 sequences, 25% seen once. The same data also went into a second study, on T cells of mothers and their children.

This sequence joins TRBV20-1 and TRBJ2-7; 14 nucleotides agree with TRBD2. The clonotype was recovered from a boy under 18 in good health. Material: blood. CDR3 protein: CSATPGLAGVTYEQYF. The CDR3 DNA reads as TGCAGTGCTACACCGGGACTAGCGGGAGTTACATACGAGCAGTACTTC.